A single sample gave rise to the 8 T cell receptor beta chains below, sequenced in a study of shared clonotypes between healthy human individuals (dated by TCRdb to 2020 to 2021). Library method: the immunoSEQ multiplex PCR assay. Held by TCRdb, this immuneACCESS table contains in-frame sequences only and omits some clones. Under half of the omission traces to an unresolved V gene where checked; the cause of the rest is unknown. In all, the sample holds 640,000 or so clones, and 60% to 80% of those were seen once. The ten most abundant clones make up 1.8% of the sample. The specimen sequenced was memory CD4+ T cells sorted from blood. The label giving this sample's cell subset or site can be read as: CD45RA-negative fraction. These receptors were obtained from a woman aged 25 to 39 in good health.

CDR3: CASSQTGYEQYF. The CDR3 nucleotides are TGTGCCAGCAGCCAGACGGGCTACGAGCAGTACTTC. V is TRBV7-6 and J is TRBJ2-7, with D uncertain. CDR1 and CDR2 from the germline V gene are SGHVS and FNYEAQ. The ends were cut back, 5 bases at V and 3 bases at J, with 8 bases in the middle. This CDR3 region has 12 residues.

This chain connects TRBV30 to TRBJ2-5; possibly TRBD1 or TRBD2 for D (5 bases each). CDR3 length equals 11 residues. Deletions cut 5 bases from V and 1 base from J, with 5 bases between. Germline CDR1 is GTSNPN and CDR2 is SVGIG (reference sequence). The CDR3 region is CAWGGQETQYF. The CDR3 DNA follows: TGTGCCTGGGGGGGCCAAGAGACCCAGTACTTC.

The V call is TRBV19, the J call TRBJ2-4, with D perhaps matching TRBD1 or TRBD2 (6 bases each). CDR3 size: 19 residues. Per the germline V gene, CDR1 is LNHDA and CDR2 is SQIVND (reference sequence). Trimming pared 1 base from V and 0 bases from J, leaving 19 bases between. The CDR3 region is CASSIGRPSGGGAKNIQYF. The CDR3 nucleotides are TGTGCCAGTAGTATAGGTCGGCCCAGCGGAGGGGGAGCCAAAAACATTCAGTACTTC. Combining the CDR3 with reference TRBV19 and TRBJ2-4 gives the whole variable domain DGGITQSPKYLFRKEGQNVTLSCEQNLNHDAMYWYRQDPGQGLRLIYYSQIVNDFQKGDIAEGYSVSREKKESFPLTVTSAQKNPTAFYLCASSIGRPSGGGAKNIQYFGAGTRLSVL.

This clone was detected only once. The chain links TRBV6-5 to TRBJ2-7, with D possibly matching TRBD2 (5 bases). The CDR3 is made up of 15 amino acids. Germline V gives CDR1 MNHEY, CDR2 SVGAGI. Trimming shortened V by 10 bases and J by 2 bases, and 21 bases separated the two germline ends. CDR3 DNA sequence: TGTGCCACTCAGTTAGCGTATGGTCTCGCCTACGAGCAGTACTTC. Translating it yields CATQLAYGLAYEQYF.

As DNA, the CDR3 is TGTGCCAGCAGCGCCACTAGCGGAATAGTTGGTCATGAGCAGTTCTTC. Translated, it gives CASSATSGIVGHEQFF. The rearrangement links TRBV9 to TRBJ2-1, with 8 bases aligning to TRBD2. The J segment lost 8 bases and the V segment lost 3 bases, leaving 13 bases of the junction unmatched. CDR3 length: 16 residues. From germline, CDR1 is SGDLS and CDR2 YYNGEE.

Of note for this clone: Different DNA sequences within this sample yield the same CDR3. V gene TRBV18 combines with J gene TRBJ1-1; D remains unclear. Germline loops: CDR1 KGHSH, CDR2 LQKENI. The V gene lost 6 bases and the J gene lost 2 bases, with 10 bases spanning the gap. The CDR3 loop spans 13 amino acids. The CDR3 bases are TGTGCCAGCTCCCCGGGCCAAAACACTGAAGCTTTCTTT. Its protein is CASSPGQNTEAFF.

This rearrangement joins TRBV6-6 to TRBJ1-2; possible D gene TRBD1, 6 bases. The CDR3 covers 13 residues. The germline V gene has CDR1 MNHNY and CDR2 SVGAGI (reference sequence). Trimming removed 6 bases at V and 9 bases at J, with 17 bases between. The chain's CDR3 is CASSYRDIYSYTF. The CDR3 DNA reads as TGTGCCAGCAGCTACCGGGACATTTATAGCTACACCTTC.

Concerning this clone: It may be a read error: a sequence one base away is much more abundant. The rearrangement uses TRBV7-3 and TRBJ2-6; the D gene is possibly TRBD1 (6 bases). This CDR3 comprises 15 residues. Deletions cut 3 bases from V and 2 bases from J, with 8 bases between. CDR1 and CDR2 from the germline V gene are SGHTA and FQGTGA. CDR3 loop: CASSLDSTGANVLTF. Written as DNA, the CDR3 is TGTGCCAGCAGCTTGGACAGCACTGGGGCCAACGTCCTGACTTTC.